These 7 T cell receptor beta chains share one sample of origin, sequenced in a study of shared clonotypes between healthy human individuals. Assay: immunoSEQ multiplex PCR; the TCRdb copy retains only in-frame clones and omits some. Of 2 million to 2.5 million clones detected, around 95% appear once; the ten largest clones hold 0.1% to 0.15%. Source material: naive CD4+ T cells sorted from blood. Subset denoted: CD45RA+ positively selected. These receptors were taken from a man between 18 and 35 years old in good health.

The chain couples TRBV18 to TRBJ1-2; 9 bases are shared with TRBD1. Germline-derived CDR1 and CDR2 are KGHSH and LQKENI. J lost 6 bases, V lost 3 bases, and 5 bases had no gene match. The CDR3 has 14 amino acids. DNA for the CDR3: TGTGCCAGCTCACCTAACAGGGGGCATGATGGCTACACCTTC. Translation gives CASSPNRGHDGYTF. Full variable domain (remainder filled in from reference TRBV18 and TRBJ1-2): NAGVMQNPRHLVRRRGQEARLRCSPMKGHSHVYWYRQLPEEGLKFMVYLQKENIIDESGMPKERFSAEFPKEGPSILRIQQVVRGDSAAYFCASSPNRGHDGYTFGSGTRLTVV.

This CDR3 reads CASSAGLNYGYTF. DNA of the CDR3: TGTGCCAGCAGTGCTGGACTTAACTATGGCTACACCTTC. V and J are TRBV25-1 and TRBJ1-2, with D unclear. This CDR3 has 13 amino acids. Germline loops: CDR1 MGHDK, CDR2 SYGVNS. Trimming removed 4 bases from V and 1 base from J, with 7 bases in between.

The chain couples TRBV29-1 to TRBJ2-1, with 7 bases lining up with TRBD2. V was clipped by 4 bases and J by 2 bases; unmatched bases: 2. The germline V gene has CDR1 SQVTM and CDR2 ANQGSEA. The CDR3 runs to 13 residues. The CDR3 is CSVGLAAYNEQFF. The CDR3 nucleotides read TGCAGCGTTGGTCTAGCGGCCTACAATGAGCAGTTCTTC.

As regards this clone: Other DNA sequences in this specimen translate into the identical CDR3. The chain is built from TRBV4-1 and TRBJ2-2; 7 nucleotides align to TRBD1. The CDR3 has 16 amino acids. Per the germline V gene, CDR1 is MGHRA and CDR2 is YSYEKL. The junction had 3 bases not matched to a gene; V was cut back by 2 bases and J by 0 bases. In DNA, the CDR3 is TGCGCCAGCAGCCAAACCGGGACAGCGAACACCGGGGAGCTGTTTTTT. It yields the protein CASSQTGTANTGELFF.

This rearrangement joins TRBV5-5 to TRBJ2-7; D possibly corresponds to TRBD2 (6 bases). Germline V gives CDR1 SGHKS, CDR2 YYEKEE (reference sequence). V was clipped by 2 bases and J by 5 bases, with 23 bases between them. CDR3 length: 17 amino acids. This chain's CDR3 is CASSFLRTGLAPNEQYF. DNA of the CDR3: TGTGCCAGCAGCTTTCTTAGAACGGGACTGGCCCCCAACGAGCAGTACTTC.

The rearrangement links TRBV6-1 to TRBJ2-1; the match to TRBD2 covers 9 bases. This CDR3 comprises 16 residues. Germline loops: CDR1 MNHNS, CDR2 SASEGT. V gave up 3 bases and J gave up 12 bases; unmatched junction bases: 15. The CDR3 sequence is CASSDRSSGGGRRQFF. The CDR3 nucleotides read TGTGCCAGCAGTGATCGTAGTAGCGGGGGCGGTAGGAGGCAGTTCTTC.

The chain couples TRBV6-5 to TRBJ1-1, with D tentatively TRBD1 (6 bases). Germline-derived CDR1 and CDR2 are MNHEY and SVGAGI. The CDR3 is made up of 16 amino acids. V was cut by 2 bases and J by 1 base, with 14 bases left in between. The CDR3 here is CASSYVMPDRNTEAFF. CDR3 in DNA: TGTGCCAGCAGTTACGTCATGCCGGACAGGAACACTGAAGCTTTCTTT.